One and the same sample provided the 21 T cell receptor beta chains below, sequenced in a study of post-analysis software for immune sequencing data. Unique molecular identifiers were built into the TCR beta cDNA libraries. MiXCR, run by TCRdb on the PCR reads, gives a single entry per CDR3 protein. The sample includes some 890,000 distinct CDR3 sequences, roughly half of them seen just once. Study-level points and caveats: Patients had higher frequencies than controls of five TRBV segments, including TRBV5-6, TRBV5-1 and TRBV20-1.

These receptors' targets are unknown. The material sequenced was blood. The receptors here all came from a girl aged 10 to 17 with multiple sclerosis.

This rearrangement joins TRBV6-5 to TRBJ2-5; tentative D call: TRBD1 (5 bases). The last part of the DNA fits TRBJ2-7 better; the J call may be wrong. The CDR3 loop spans 14 amino acids. In germline, CDR1 is MNHEY, CDR2 SVGAGI. For the CDR3, the DNA is TGTGCCAGCAGTTACTTTCCAGGGATGGCCGAGCAGTACTTC. It codes for CASSYFPGMAEQYF.

This chain joins TRBV5-1 and TRBJ1-1, with 12 bases fitting TRBD1. The junction had 8 bases not matched to a gene; V was cut back by 5 bases and J by 3 bases. CDR1 and CDR2 (germline): SGHRS, YFSETQ. CDR3 length: 16 amino acids. CDR3 protein: CASRDRDRGRDTEAFF. For the CDR3, the DNA is TGCGCCAGCAGGGACCGGGACAGGGGGCGCGACACTGAAGCTTTCTTT.

The V gene is TRBV20-1, the J gene TRBJ2-3; D remains unclear. Germline CDR1 is DFQATT and CDR2 is SNEGSKA (reference sequence). This CDR3 has 12 amino acids. The V end lost 4 bases, the J end lost 2 bases, and 7 bases lay between the germline ends. The CDR3 reads CSATLDTDTQYF. Written as DNA, the CDR3 is TGCAGTGCTACTCTGGACACAGATACGCAGTATTTT.

This clonotype was picked up a small number of times. The V gene is TRBV20-1, the J gene TRBJ2-1; D gene uncertain. Trimming removed 4 bases at V and 13 bases at J, with 20 bases between. The CDR3 is 13 amino acids. Germline CDR1 and CDR2: DFQATT and SNEGSKA (reference sequence). The CDR3: CSATRTTKETQFF. The DNA of the CDR3 is TGCAGTGCTACCAGGACGACAAAAGAGACCCAGTTCTTC.

As to this clonotype: The junction departs from germline at one end; a sequencing error may be responsible. V is TRBV10-3 and J is TRBJ1-6; TRBD1 is a possible D gene (5 bases). This CDR3 contains 16 residues. In germline, CDR1 is ENHRY, CDR2 SYGVKD. CDR3 bases: TGTGCCATCAGCGAGTCATCAGGGTCCCCTAATTCACCCCTCCACTTT. It encodes CAISESSGSPNSPLHF.

The chain links TRBV29-1 to TRBJ2-5, with a tentative D call TRBD1 (6 bases). The CDR3 is made up of 18 amino acids. V lost 1 base and J lost 0, with 21 bases in between. Germline values: CDR1 SQVTM, CDR2 ANQGSEA. CDR3 bases: TGCAGCGTTGAAGTGGGACACGAAGTCTCCTTGTACCAAGAGACCCAGTACTTC. Translated, it gives CSVEVGHEVSLYQETQYF.

This clonotype was counted a few times. This sequence joins TRBV29-1 and TRBJ1-2; 8 nucleotides match TRBD1. Germline V gene sequence: CDR1 SQVTM, CDR2 ANQGSEA. V shed 6 bases and J 6 bases; nucleotides not matched to a gene: 6. This CDR3 is 12 amino acids long. The CDR3 DNA reads as TGCAGCGTCGACAGGGGAATGAATGGCTACACCTTC. As protein: CSVDRGMNGYTF.

The chain joins TRBV20-1 to TRBJ1-2; D perhaps matches TRBD1 (5 bases). V was shortened by 5 bases and J by 8 bases, with 12 bases between the two germline ends. The CDR3 covers 11 residues. Germline values: CDR1 DFQATT, CDR2 SNEGSKA (reference sequence). CDR3 residues: CSAQGLEGYTF. In DNA form, the CDR3 reads TGCAGTGCTCAGGGTTTGGAAGGCTACACCTTC.

The sample holds a few counts of this clonotype. The chain combines TRBV29-1 with TRBJ2-3; D is possibly TRBD2 (7 bases). V was trimmed by 7 bases and J by 6 bases, leaving 20 bases between them. This CDR3 region has 14 residues. Looked up from germline, CDR1 is SQVTM and CDR2 is ANQGSEA. This CDR3 reads CSDLRGGAADTQYF. The CDR3 region has the DNA TGCAGCGACCTTCGAGGGGGGGCAGCGGATACGCAGTATTTT.

The sample holds a few counts of this clonotype. The chain joins TRBV7-2 to TRBJ1-1; no definite D call. Germline lookup yields CDR1 SGHTA and CDR2 FQGNSA. The CDR3 spans 12 residues. V was trimmed by 1 base and J by 13 bases, leaving 13 bases between them. Here the CDR3 reads CASSLDSTMGFF. CDR3 coding DNA: TGTGCCAGCAGCTTAGATTCTACAATGGGTTTCTTT. The full variable domain, in which reference TRBV7-2 and TRBJ1-1 provide the parts outside the CDR3, is GAGVSQSPSNKVTEKGKDVELRCDPISGHTALYWYRQSLGQGLEFLIYFQGNSAPDKSGLPSDRFSAERTGGSVSTLTIQRTQQEDSAVYLCASSLDSTMGFFGQGTRLTVV.

This clonotype was seen more than once but under ten times. V is TRBV20-1 and J is TRBJ2-1; 8 nucleotides line up with TRBD2. The V segment lost 6 bases and the J segment 6 bases; nucleotides outside the gene matches: 28. There are 20 residues in the CDR3. Germline V gene lookup returns CDR1 DFQATT and CDR2 SNEGSKA (reference sequence). DNA for the CDR3: TGCAGTGCAACGACCCCGTGGGTTTCGACCGACCGGCGGGGGGTCAATGAGCAGTTCTTC. Residues: CSATTPWVSTDRRGVNEQFF.

The genes are TRBV2 and TRBJ2-1; no clear D. Deletions cut 2 bases from V and 7 bases from J, with 12 bases between. Germline-derived CDR1 and CDR2 are SNHLY and FYNNEI. The CDR3 contains 14 residues. CDR3 amino acids: CASSEWYSQNEQFF. The CDR3 DNA is TGTGCCAGCAGTGAATGGTACAGTCAAAATGAGCAGTTCTTC.

This clonotype came up a few times. The V and J genes are TRBV5-1 and TRBJ2-6; D is tentatively TRBD1 or TRBD2 (5 bases each). CDR3 length equals 15 residues. Germline V gives CDR1 SGHRS, CDR2 YFSETQ. V shed 4 bases and J shed 4 bases, with 12 bases lying between them. The CDR3 reads CASSQGTPGANVLTF. CDR3 in DNA: TGCGCCAGCAGCCAAGGGACGCCCGGGGCCAACGTCCTGACTTTC.

Concerning this clonotype itself: With only one base between it and a far larger clone, this is likely a read error. The J gene is TRBJ2-5, the V gene TRBV5-1; D gene unclear. The germline V gene encodes CDR1 SGHRS and CDR2 YFSETQ. The CDR3 has 11 residues. This CDR3 is CTSSYQETQYF. The CDR3 DNA sequence: TGCACCAGCAGCTACCAAGAGACCCAGTACTTC. The full variable domain, in which reference TRBV5-1 and TRBJ2-5 provide the parts outside the CDR3, is KAGVTQTPRYLIKTRGQQVTLSCSPISGHRSVSWYQQTPGQGLQFLFEYFSETQRNKGNFPGRFSGRQFSNSRSEMNVSTLELGDSALYLCTSSYQETQYFGPGTRLLVL.

The genes are TRBV13 and TRBJ2-4; 10 bases fit TRBD1. The J call could be wrong; TRBJ2-7 is a better fit for the DNA end. CDR1 is PRHDT, CDR2 FYEKMQ, per germline (reference sequence). The length of the CDR3 is 13 residues. The CDR3 bases are TGTGCCAGCAGTAAGGGGACAGGGGACGAGCAGTACTTC. This translates into CASSKGTGDEQYF.

The chain recombines TRBV5-1 with TRBJ2-1; D is uncertain. There are 15 residues in the CDR3. V lost 1 base, J lost 2 bases, and 10 bases lay in between. The V gene's germline CDR1 is SGHRS and CDR2 YFSETQ. The DNA for the CDR3 is TGCGCCAGCAGCTTGTCGGTAGAGACCTACAATGAGCAGTTCTTC. It is translated as CASSLSVETYNEQFF. Looking up the rest from reference TRBV5-1 and TRBJ2-1 gives the full variable domain: KAGVTQTPRYLIKTRGQQVTLSCSPISGHRSVSWYQQTPGQGLQFLFEYFSETQRNKGNFPGRFSGRQFSNSRSEMNVSTLELGDSALYLCASSLSVETYNEQFFGPGTRLTVL.

This clonotype occurred a few times. The chain recombines TRBV15 with TRBJ2-7; D is possibly TRBD1 (6 bases). The DNA matches TRBJ2-5 better at its end, which makes the J call doubtful. Germline CDR1 and CDR2: LNHNV and YYDKDF (reference sequence). CDR3 length: 15 amino acids. The CDR3 nucleotides read TGTGCCACCAGCAGAGATTACGTAGGGGGAGAGACCCAGTACTTC. This sequence encodes CATSRDYVGGETQYF.

This clonotype was picked up a small number of times. The gene calls are TRBV12-3 or TRBV12-4 and TRBJ2-1, with TRBD2 matching over 7 bases. CDR3 size: 15 residues. After removal of 7 bases from V and 2 bases from J, the junction contained 8 bases not matched to a gene. The CDR3 spells CASILSGDAYNEQFF. The CDR3 DNA reads as TGTGCCAGCATTCTAAGCGGGGACGCCTACAATGAGCAGTTCTTC.

The gene calls are TRBV5-1 and TRBJ2-3; 9 bases are a match to TRBD1. The CDR3 sequence is 19 residues long. Germline V gene sequence: CDR1 SGHRS, CDR2 YFSETQ. The V and J ends lost 4 bases and 2 bases, in that order; junction bases with no gene match: 17. The CDR3 bases are TGCGCCAGCAGCCCCGGGACAGGGCTACTACCGTACTACACAGATACGCAGTATTTT. Amino acid sequence: CASSPGTGLLPYYTDTQYF.

The chain joins TRBV6-1 to TRBJ1-5; maybe TRBD1 (5 bases). CDR1 and CDR2 from the germline V gene are MNHNS and SASEGT. Trimming took 8 bases from V and 4 from J, leaving 15 bases between them. The CDR3 runs 14 residues. The CDR3 DNA reads as TGTGCCAGCGATACGGGGGGTCTTAATCAGCCCCAGCATTTT. This encodes CASDTGGLNQPQHF.

This clonotype was recorded only once. The V call is TRBV4-1, the J call TRBJ1-2, with a possible D match to TRBD1 (6 bases). Germline V CDR1 and CDR2: MGHRA, YSYEKL. The V gene lost 0 bases and the J gene lost 7 bases, with 12 bases spanning the gap. This CDR3 region has 14 residues. CDR3 in DNA: TGCGCCAGCAGCCAAGAGGGCAGGGGCTGTGGCTACACCTTC. It translates to CASSQEGRGCGYTF.